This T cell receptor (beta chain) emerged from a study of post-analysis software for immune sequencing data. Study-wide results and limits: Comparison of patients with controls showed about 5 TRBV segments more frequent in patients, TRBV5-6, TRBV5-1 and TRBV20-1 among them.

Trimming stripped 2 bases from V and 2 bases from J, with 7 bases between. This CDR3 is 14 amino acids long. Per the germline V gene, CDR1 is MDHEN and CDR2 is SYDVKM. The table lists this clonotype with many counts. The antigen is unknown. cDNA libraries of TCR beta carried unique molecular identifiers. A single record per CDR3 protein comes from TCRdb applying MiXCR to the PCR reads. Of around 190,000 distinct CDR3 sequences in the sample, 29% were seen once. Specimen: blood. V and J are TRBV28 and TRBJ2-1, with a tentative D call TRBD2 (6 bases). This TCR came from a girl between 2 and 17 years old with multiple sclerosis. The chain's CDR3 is CASSLGEAYNEQFF. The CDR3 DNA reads TGTGCCAGCAGTTTAGGGGAGGCCTACAATGAGCAGTTCTTC.